This T cell receptor (beta chain) was documented in a study of T-cell reconstitution after alpha-beta-depleted transplantation in children (dated by TCRdb to about 2016). Concerning the study at large: T-cell immune reconstitution after TCRalphabeta/CD19-depleted allogeneic hematopoietic cell transplantation in children was quantitatively tracked in the study by means of TCR repertoire profiling.

Preparation of the library involved PCR. The run used an Illumina HiSeq 2500. To normalize quantification of the TCRbeta repertoire, the TCR libraries were built with molecular barcoding that relied on unique molecular identifiers. TCRdb reprocessed the public reads (quality trimming at Q25 with fastp, clone calling with MiXCR) and kept in-frame beta chains. Duplicate CDR3 protein sequences are folded into a single record with the most common DNA and genes. For this sample the table gives some 390,000 distinct CDR3 sequences, of which around 21% were detected only once. In total, the top ten clones hold around 4% of the sample. The sample holds many counts of this clonotype. Its antigen target is currently unknown. Qualities for individual bases were not recorded, and no much larger clone is one base off. Based on the germline V gene (reference sequence), the CDR1 and CDR2 sequences are SEHNR and FQNEAQ. The junction shows trimming of 5 bases on V and 1 base on J, plus 12 bases between the germline ends. Spanning cysteine to phenylalanine, the CDR3 consists of 15 amino acids. Only the CDR3 portion is preserved as DNA: 45 bases, with reading frame beginning at the first base.

The sample was PBMCs from the stem cell graft donor, taken from the stem cell graft. Here the chain combines TRBV7-9 and TRBJ2-4; TRBD1 is a weak D gene call, 6 bases matching. The receptor's source is a human donor who donated a stem cell graft to a child with acute myeloid leukemia. Here the CDR3 is given as CASSASQGAKNIQYF. The DNA sequence is TGTGCCAGCAGCGCGTCTCAGGGGGCCAAAAACATTCAGTACTTC.